The 8 T cell receptor beta chains presented below share a single source sample, sequenced in a study of T-cell reconstitution after alpha-beta-depleted transplantation in children. Unique molecular identifiers were incorporated during preparation of the TCRbeta library. TCRdb analysed the PCR reads with MiXCR anew, one entry per CDR3 protein. Of roughly 350,000 distinct CDR3 sequences in the sample, under 20% were seen once. Sequencing used PBMCs, mostly from graft donor cells, obtained 360 days after TCRalphabeta/CD19-depleted stem cell transplant. These receptors were obtained from a male patient between 2 and 10 years old who had a stem cell transplant for acute lymphoblastic leukemia, so the T cells may come from the graft donor.

This clonotype was detected ten times or more. The V and J genes are TRBV4-2 and TRBJ2-5; the match to TRBD2 covers 8 bases. The CDR3 spans 18 residues. The V gene's germline CDR1 is LGHNA and CDR2 YNFKEQ. The V segment lost 0 bases and the J segment 0 bases; nucleotides outside the gene matches: 9. As DNA, the CDR3 is TGTGCCAGCAGCCAAGATAAGGGGGGCGGGAGGTACCAAGAGACCCAGTACTTC. Protein sequence: CASSQDKGGGRYQETQYF.

The sample holds a few counts of this clonotype. The V gene is TRBV27, the J gene TRBJ2-3, with a tentative D call TRBD1 (6 bases). The CDR3 extends over 14 amino acids. Trimming pared 3 bases from V and 6 bases from J, leaving 13 bases between. Looked up from germline, CDR1 is MNHEY and CDR2 is SMNVEV (reference sequence). For the CDR3, the DNA is TGTGCCAGCAGTTTCGATTACAGGGTGGATACGCAGTATTTT. Protein: CASSFDYRVDTQYF.

This clonotype occurred many times. The chain links TRBV6-2 or TRBV6-3 to TRBJ2-1, with 16 bases aligning to TRBD2. CDR1 and CDR2 from the germline V gene are MNHEY and SVGEGT. This CDR3 has 17 residues. V trimming: 4 bases; J trimming: 9 bases; junction bases outside the gene matches: 9. The CDR3 region is CASSSIPGLAGGSEQFF. For the CDR3, the DNA is TGTGCCAGCAGTTCAATTCCGGGACTAGCGGGAGGGAGTGAGCAGTTCTTC.

Ten or more counts support this clonotype. The rearrangement links TRBV20-1 to TRBJ2-1; 9 positions agree with TRBD2. The germline CDR1 and CDR2 sequences are DFQATT and SNEGSKA (reference sequence). Losses at the gene ends were 6 bases for V and 5 bases for J; bases not matched to a gene: 5. There are 13 residues in the CDR3. The chain's CDR3 is CSAAAGGHNEQFF. The CDR3 region has the DNA TGCAGTGCCGCAGCGGGAGGACACAATGAGCAGTTCTTC.

This clonotype occurred a few times. The V gene is TRBV6-5, the J gene TRBJ2-1; the match to TRBD2 covers 10 bases. Germline trimming cut 2 bases from V and 7 bases from J; bases unmatched to any gene: 11. CDR3 length: 17 amino acids. Germline CDR1 is MNHEY and CDR2 is SVGAGI. The CDR3 DNA sequence: TGTGCCAGCAGTTACCGACTAGCGGGCGCCTTGGGGAATGAGCAGTTCTTC. Protein product: CASSYRLAGALGNEQFF.

J is TRBJ2-1 and V is TRBV5-1, with D maybe TRBD2 (6 bases). The CDR3 contains 16 residues. Trimming took off 0 bases at V and 3 bases at J, with 13 bases between the two ends. From germline, CDR1 is SGHRS and CDR2 YFSETQ. As DNA, the CDR3 is TGCGCCAGCAGCTTGGAATGGGTCGGGGGCTACAATGAGCAGTTCTTC. Translating gives CASSLEWVGGYNEQFF.

There are a few counts of this clonotype. The chain links TRBV28 to TRBJ2-1; 9 nucleotides align to TRBD2. The CDR3 covers 17 residues. Trimming at V came to 3 bases and at J to 8 bases, leaving 14 bases not matched to a gene. The germline gives CDR1 MDHEN, CDR2 SYDVKM. CDR3 amino acids: CASSFSYHWAGGYEQFF. The CDR3 DNA reads as TGTGCCAGCAGTTTCTCTTACCACTGGGCGGGAGGGTATGAGCAGTTCTTC.

This clonotype was observed once. V is TRBV15 and J is TRBJ2-1; tentative D call: TRBD2 (5 bases). The CDR3 spans 17 residues. The germline V gene encodes CDR1 LNHNV and CDR2 YYDKDF (reference sequence). Trimming took 0 bases from V and 0 from J, leaving 12 bases between them. CDR3 region: CATSREIFSDSYNEQFF. CDR3 DNA sequence: TGTGCCACCAGCAGAGAAATCTTTAGCGACTCCTACAATGAGCAGTTCTTC.